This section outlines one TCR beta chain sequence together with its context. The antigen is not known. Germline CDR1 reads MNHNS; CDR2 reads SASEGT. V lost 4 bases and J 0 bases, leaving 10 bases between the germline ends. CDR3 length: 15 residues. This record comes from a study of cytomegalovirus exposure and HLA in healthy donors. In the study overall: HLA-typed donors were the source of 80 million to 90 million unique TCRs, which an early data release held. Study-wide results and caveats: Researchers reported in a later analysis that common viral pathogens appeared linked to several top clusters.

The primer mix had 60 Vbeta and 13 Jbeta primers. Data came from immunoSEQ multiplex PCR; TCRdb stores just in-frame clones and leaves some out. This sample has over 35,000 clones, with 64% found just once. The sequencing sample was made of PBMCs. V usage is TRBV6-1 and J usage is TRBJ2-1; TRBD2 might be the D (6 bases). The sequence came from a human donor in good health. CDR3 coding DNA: TGTGCCAGCAGTGGGGAGGCGAGCTCCTACAATGAGCAGTTCTTC. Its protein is CASSGEASSYNEQFF.